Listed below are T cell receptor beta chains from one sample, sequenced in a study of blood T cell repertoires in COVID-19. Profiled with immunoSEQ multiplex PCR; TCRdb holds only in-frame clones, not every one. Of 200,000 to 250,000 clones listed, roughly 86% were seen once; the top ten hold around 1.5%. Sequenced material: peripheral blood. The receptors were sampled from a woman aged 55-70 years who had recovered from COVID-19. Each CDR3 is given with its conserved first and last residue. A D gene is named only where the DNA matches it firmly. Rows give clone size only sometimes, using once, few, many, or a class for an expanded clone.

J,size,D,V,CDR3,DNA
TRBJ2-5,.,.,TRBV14,CASSIVVTGETQYF,TGTGCCAGCAGCATCGTAGTCACAGGGGAGACCCAGTACTTC
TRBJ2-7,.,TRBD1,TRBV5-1,CASSYAGTGESEQYF,TGCGCCAGCAGCTACGCCGGGACAGGGGAGTCCGAGCAGTACTTC
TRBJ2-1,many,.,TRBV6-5,CASSSAVAVRHEQFF,TGTGCCAGCAGTTCGGCGGTAGCGGTCCGGCATGAGCAGTTCTTC
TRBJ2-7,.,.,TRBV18,CASSPLRESSYEQYF,TGTGCCAGCTCACCACTGAGGGAAAGCTCCTACGAGCAGTACTTC
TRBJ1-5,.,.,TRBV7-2,CASSLAPRVQPQHF,TGTGCCAGCAGCTTAGCACCCAGGGTACAGCCCCAGCATTTT
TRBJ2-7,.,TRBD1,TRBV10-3,CAIHGAGGHEQYF,TGTGCCATCCACGGGGCAGGGGGCCACGAGCAGTACTTC
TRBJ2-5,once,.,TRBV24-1,CATSDTRASRGETQYF,TGTGCCACCAGCGATACCAGGGCCTCTCGGGGGGAGACCCAGTACTTC
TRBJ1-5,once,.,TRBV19,CASIAGQGNQPQHF,TGTGCCAGTATTGCGGGTCAGGGCAATCAGCCCCAGCATTTT
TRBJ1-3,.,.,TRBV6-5,CATSRFTENTIYF,TGTGCCACCAGCAGGTTCACCGAAAACACCATATATTTT
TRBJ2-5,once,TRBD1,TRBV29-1,CSVGQGVGETQYF,TGCAGCGTTGGACAGGGAGTAGGAGAGACCCAGTACTTC
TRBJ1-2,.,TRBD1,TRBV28,CAVDRGHGYTF,TGTGCCGTGGACAGGGGGCATGGCTACACCTTC
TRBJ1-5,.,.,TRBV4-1,CASSQGRILNQPQHF,TGCGCCAGCAGCCAGGGGCGGATTCTCAATCAGCCCCAGCATTTT
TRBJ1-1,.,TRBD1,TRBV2,CASSPPGQVNTEAFF,TGTGCCAGCAGCCCACCGGGACAGGTGAACACTGAAGCTTTCTTT
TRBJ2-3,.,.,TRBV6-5,CASTQRGTDTQYF,TGTGCCAGCACCCAGCGCGGCACAGATACGCAGTATTTT
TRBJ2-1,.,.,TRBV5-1,CASSLEGGPSGNEQFF,TGCGCCAGCAGCTTGGAGGGGGGGCCCTCGGGCAATGAGCAGTTCTTC
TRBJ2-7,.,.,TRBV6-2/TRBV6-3,CASSYGQGYGEQYF,TGTGCCAGCAGTTACGGTCAGGGGTACGGCGAGCAGTACTTC
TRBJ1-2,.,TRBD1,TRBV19,CASSIPRGQGYGYTF,TGTGCCAGTAGTATACCCAGGGGGCAAGGCTATGGCTACACCTTC
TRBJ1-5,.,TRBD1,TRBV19,CASSIDPGQANQPQHF,TGTGCCAGTAGTATAGACCCGGGACAGGCCAATCAGCCCCAGCATTTT
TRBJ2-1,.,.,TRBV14,CASSQGRGFSYNEQFF,TGTGCCAGCAGCCAAGGAAGGGGATTCTCCTACAATGAGCAGTTCTTC
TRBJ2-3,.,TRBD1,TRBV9,CASSGSGTGVGDTQYF,TGTGCCAGCAGCGGTTCCGGGACAGGGGTCGGGGATACGCAGTATTTT
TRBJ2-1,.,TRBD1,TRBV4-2,CASSQYSTGGTYNEQFF,TGTGCCAGCAGCCAATACAGTACAGGGGGGACATACAATGAGCAGTTCTTC
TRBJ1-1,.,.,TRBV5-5,CASSGLMNTEAFF,TGTGCCAGCAGCGGGCTTATGAACACTGAAGCTTTCTTT
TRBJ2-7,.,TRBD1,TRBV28,CASRGTGTSSYEQYF,TGTGCCAGCAGGGGGACAGGGACAAGCTCCTACGAGCAGTACTTC
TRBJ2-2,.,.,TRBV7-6,CASSLTPSRGLTGELFF,TGTGCCAGCAGCTTAACCCCTTCGCGAGGCTTAACCGGGGAGCTGTTTTTT
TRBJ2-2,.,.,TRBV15,CATRWRENTGELFF,TGTGCCACCCGTTGGCGGGAGAACACCGGGGAGCTGTTTTTT
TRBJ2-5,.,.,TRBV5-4,CASSSGQRQETQYF,TGTGCCAGCAGCAGCGGACAGCGCCAAGAGACCCAGTACTTC
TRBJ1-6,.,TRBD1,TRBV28,CASSLPGTGFGGDSPLHF,TGTGCCAGCAGTCTCCCCGGGACAGGGTTTGGAGGTGATTCACCCCTCCACTTT
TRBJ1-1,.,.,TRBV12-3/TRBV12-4,CASSLQGNTEAFF,TGTGCCAGCAGTTTACAGGGGAACACTGAAGCTTTCTTT
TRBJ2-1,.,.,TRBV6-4,CASSALAYGGASNPGIFF,TGTGCCAGCAGTGCCTTAGCTTATGGGGGGGCCTCTAACCCCGGGATTTTCTTC
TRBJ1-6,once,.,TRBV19,CASSIRTGGGYNSPLHF,TGTGCCAGTAGTATCCGTACCGGAGGTGGTTATAATTCACCCCTCCACTTT
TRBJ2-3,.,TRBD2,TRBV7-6,CASTLGLAGADTQYF,TGTGCCAGCACACTGGGACTAGCGGGGGCAGATACGCAGTATTTT
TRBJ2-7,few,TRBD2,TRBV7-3,CASSPSGGRRSEQYF,TGTGCCAGCAGCCCTAGCGGGGGTAGACGAAGCGAGCAGTACTTC
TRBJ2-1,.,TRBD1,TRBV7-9,CASSLIFGRGIHNEQFF,TGTGCCAGCAGCTTAATCTTTGGCAGGGGGATCCACAATGAGCAGTTCTTC
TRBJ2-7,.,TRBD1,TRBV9,CASSARDSYEQYF,TGTGCCAGCAGCGCACGGGACAGCTACGAGCAGTACTTC
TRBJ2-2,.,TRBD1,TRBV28,CASSVPGQGVTGELFF,TGTGCCAGCAGTGTGCCGGGACAGGGGGTGACCGGGGAGCTGTTTTTT
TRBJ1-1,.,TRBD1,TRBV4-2,CASSHRDRAATEAFF,TGTGCCAGCAGCCACCGGGACAGGGCCGCCACTGAAGCTTTCTTT
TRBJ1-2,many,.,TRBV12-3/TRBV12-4,CASSFLGGYTF,TGTGCCAGCAGTTTTCTCGGGGGCTACACCTTC
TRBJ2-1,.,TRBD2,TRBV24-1,CATSDGLAGVNNEQFF,TGTGCCACCAGTGATGGTCTAGCGGGGGTGAACAATGAGCAGTTCTTC
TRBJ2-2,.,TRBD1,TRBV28,CASSQLQGAYTGELFF,TGTGCCAGCAGTCAGCTGCAGGGGGCTTATACCGGGGAGCTGTTTTTT
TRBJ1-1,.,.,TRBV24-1,CATSDEYVTEAFF,TGTGCCACCAGTGACGAGTACGTCACTGAAGCTTTCTTT
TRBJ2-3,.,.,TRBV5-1,CASSLFRGDTDTQYF,TGCGCCAGCAGCTTGTTCAGGGGGGACACAGATACGCAGTATTTT
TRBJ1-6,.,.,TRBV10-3,CASRRDSYNSPLHF,TGTGCCTCCCGGAGAGACTCCTATAATTCACCCCTCCACTTT
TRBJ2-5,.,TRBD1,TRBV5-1,CASSLSVTGGRETQYF,TGCGCCAGCAGCTTGTCTGTGACAGGGGGCCGAGAGACCCAGTACTTC
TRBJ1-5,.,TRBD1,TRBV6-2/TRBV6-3,CASTPRDRGTQPQHF,TGTGCCAGCACCCCCCGGGACAGGGGCACTCAGCCCCAGCATTTT
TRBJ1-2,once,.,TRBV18,CASSKTGNGYTF,TGTGCCAGCTCAAAGACAGGAAATGGCTACACCTTC